This record concerns one T cell receptor (beta chain) sequence. The DNA ends 3 residues before the CDR3 does, and the rest of the CDR3 is filled in from the germline J gene. CDR1 is SNHLY and CDR2 is FYNNEI in the germline V gene. CDR3 size: 14 residues. V lost 5 bases and J lost 0, with 11 bases in between. These data are taken from a study of T cells in women clearing cervical HPV infection. Study-level background: Cases were women with histologically confirmed HPV16-related CIN3 or worse, including a couple of invasive cancers.

Profiled with immunoSEQ multiplex PCR; TCRdb holds only in-frame clones, not every one. This sample's table has around 30,000 clones. This TCR came from a woman aged 18-70 years with a cervical HPV16 infection that either progressed to CIN3+ or cleared (not recorded which). Input material: blood buffy coat. V and J are TRBV2 and TRBJ2-7; no reliable D call. The DNA read from the CDR3 is TGTGCCAGCAGTTCGCCAGGAAGCTCCTACGAG. It encodes CASSSPGSSYE. The whole CDR3 protein is CASSSPGSSYEQYF.